This TCR beta chain is drawn from a study of beta chain features in type 1 diabetes. General study results and limits: Among all four CD4+ subsets, Type 1 diabetes patients had TCRB CDR3s that were moderately but significantly shorter. There were fewer insertions and more deletions at the VDJ junctions of type 1 diabetes patients.

Expressed TCRB transcripts were sequenced because the entire RNA isolate underwent reverse transcription. The average read count of naive, central memory and regulatory T cell samples was a few million. TCRdb's copy holds only in-frame clones and misses some; the assay was immunoSEQ multiplex PCR. The table shows about 170,000 clones, with around 8% occurring only once. This clone has just a few counts. Its specificity is not known. The sample consisted of central memory CD4+ T cells from blood. The sequence derives from a woman in her 40s with type 1 diabetes.

The CDR3 is CASSSRVAGVYEQYF. The CDR3 coding sequence is TGTGCCAGCAGCTCCCGGGTAGCGGGGGTCTACGAGCAGTACTTC. The rearrangement uses TRBV7-8 and TRBJ2-7; TRBD2 matches 9 bases. The CDR3 is 15 residues long. J was trimmed by 3 bases and V by 4 bases; bases with no gene match: 7. From germline, CDR1 is SGHVS and CDR2 FQNEAQ.